This TCR beta chain originates from a study of cytomegalovirus exposure and HLA in healthy donors. General study results and limits: Among TCR beta chains, those listed as cytomegalovirus-associated numbered approximately 150. Three CMV-associated chains proved CMV antigen-specific in vitro.

Assay: immunoSEQ multiplex PCR; the TCRdb copy retains only in-frame clones and omits some. Of some 270,000 clones listed, 65% to 90% are singletons. This clone was recorded only once. Its specificity is not known. Input material: PBMCs. The sequence derives from a young woman in good health and CMV-seronegative.

The CDR3: CASTYRGPDTEAFF. CDR3 bases: TGTGCCAGCACATACAGGGGGCCGGACACTGAAGCTTTCTTT. The gene calls are TRBV9 and TRBJ1-1, with 9 positions matching TRBD1. Germline lookup yields CDR1 SGDLS and CDR2 YYNGEE. The CDR3 totals 14 residues. V was pared by 6 bases and J by 3 bases, with 6 bases of the junction left unmatched. Variable domain in full (rest from reference TRBV9 and TRBJ1-1): DSGVTQTPKHLITATGQRVTLRCSPRSGDLSVYWYQQSLDQGLQFLIQYYNGEERAKGNILERFSAQQFPDLHSELNLSSLELGDSALYFCASTYRGPDTEAFFGQGTRLTVV.